This is a list of T cell receptor beta chains from one sample in a study of blood T cell repertoires in COVID-19. Here immunoSEQ multiplex PCR was the method, and the copy in TCRdb shows in-frame clones only, minus some. Of around 140,000 clones listed, 88% are singletons. Sequencing was done on a sample of peripheral blood. These receptors came from a man between 45 and 60 years old with acute or convalescent COVID-19. Both conserved end residues are part of each CDR3. Fields, in order: clone size, V gene, D gene, J gene, CDR3 protein, CDR3 DNA. The D gene is left open where the match is weak. Part of the rows lack a size; the others show once, few, many or a class for expanded clones.

size: NA
V: TRBV6-5
D: NA
J: TRBJ1-1
CDR3: CASSAESNTEAFF
DNA: TGTGCCAGCTCTGCGGAGTCGAACACTGAAGCTTTCTTT

size: NA
V: TRBV24-1
D: NA
J: TRBJ2-2
CDR3: CATSDQPGGELFF
DNA: TGTGCCACCAGTGATCAGCCCGGGGGGGAGCTGTTTTTT

size: NA
V: TRBV5-5
D: NA
J: TRBJ2-3
CDR3: CASSLPSVGTDTQYF
DNA: TGTGCCAGCAGCCTTCCTTCGGTAGGCACAGATACGCAGTATTTT

size: NA
V: TRBV4-1
D: NA
J: TRBJ1-4
CDR3: CASSPSWNQGNEKLFF
DNA: TGCGCCAGCAGCCCCTCCTGGAATCAGGGTAATGAAAAACTGTTTTTT

size: NA
V: TRBV28
D: NA
J: TRBJ1-4
CDR3: CASTTVNEKLFF
DNA: TGTGCCAGCACCACAGTTAATGAAAAACTGTTTTTT

size: NA
V: TRBV19
D: NA
J: TRBJ1-5
CDR3: CASSPRGNQPQHF
DNA: TGTGCCAGTAGCCCACGGGGCAATCAGCCCCAGCATTTT

size: NA
V: TRBV21-1
D: NA
J: TRBJ2-3
CDR3: CATPPQGEYTDTQYF
DNA: TGTGCCACCCCCCCCCAGGGGGAATACACAGATACGCAGTATTTT

size: once
V: TRBV18
D: NA
J: TRBJ1-2
CDR3: CASSPAPRGWVKDYGYTF
DNA: TGTGCCAGCTCACCTGCCCCCAGGGGCTGGGTCAAGGACTATGGCTACACCTTC

size: NA
V: TRBV5-6
D: TRBD1
J: TRBJ1-3
CDR3: CASSYGTGGYGNTIYF
DNA: TGTGCCAGCAGCTACGGGACAGGGGGATATGGAAACACCATATATTTT

size: NA
V: TRBV20-1
D: NA
J: TRBJ1-1
CDR3: CSATPGAEAFF
DNA: TGCAGTGCTACCCCGGGGGCTGAAGCTTTCTTT

size: NA
V: TRBV5-4
D: TRBD1
J: TRBJ1-1
CDR3: CASSPGGTGGTTEAFF
DNA: TGTGCCAGCAGCCCAGGAGGGACAGGGGGCACCACTGAAGCTTTCTTT

size: NA
V: TRBV10-2
D: TRBD1
J: TRBJ1-1
CDR3: CASSTGGGDEAFF
DNA: TGCGCCAGCAGTACAGGGGGTGGTGATGAAGCTTTCTTT

size: NA
V: TRBV15
D: NA
J: TRBJ2-2
CDR3: CATSRVVTGELFF
DNA: TGTGCCACCAGCAGAGTAGTAACCGGGGAGCTGTTTTTT

size: once
V: TRBV29-1
D: TRBD1
J: TRBJ2-5
CDR3: CSFADRGREETQYF
DNA: TGCAGCTTTGCGGACAGGGGAAGGGAAGAGACCCAGTACTTC

size: NA
V: TRBV7-2
D: NA
J: TRBJ1-5
CDR3: CASSLGSGNQPQHF
DNA: TGTGCCAGCAGCTTAGGGTCGGGCAATCAGCCCCAGCATTTT

size: NA
V: TRBV6-1
D: NA
J: TRBJ1-2
CDR3: CASSERQEYYGYTF
DNA: TGTGCCAGCAGTGAACGACAGGAATACTATGGCTACACCTTC

size: once
V: TRBV6-5
D: NA
J: TRBJ1-1
CDR3: CASSYNGQINTEAFF
DNA: TGTGCCAGCAGTTATAACGGACAAATAAACACTGAAGCTTTCTTT

size: NA
V: TRBV4-1
D: TRBD2
J: TRBJ2-7
CDR3: CASSQKKREQGNYEQYF
DNA: TGCGCCAGCAGCCAAAAAAAGCGGGAGCAGGGGAACTACGAGCAGTACTTC

size: NA
V: TRBV28
D: NA
J: TRBJ1-1
CDR3: CASSLSRETGGAFF
DNA: TGTGCCAGCAGTTTATCCCGGGAAACCGGAGGAGCTTTCTTT

size: NA
V: TRBV11-1
D: NA
J: TRBJ1-1
CDR3: CASSLARRQGMTEAFF
DNA: TGTGCCAGCAGCTTAGCGCGGCGGCAGGGGATGACTGAAGCTTTCTTT

size: NA
V: TRBV5-4
D: TRBD1
J: TRBJ1-6
CDR3: CASNKTGGARNSPLHF
DNA: TGTGCCAGCAACAAGACAGGGGGCGCGAGGAATTCACCCCTCCACTTT

size: NA
V: TRBV5-1
D: NA
J: TRBJ2-1
CDR3: CASSSMTGYSYNEQFF
DNA: TGCGCCAGCAGCTCCATGACTGGCTACTCCTACAATGAGCAGTTCTTC

size: NA
V: TRBV2
D: NA
J: TRBJ2-2
CDR3: CASSAEGSRGTGELFF
DNA: TGTGCCAGCAGTGCCGAAGGAAGCAGGGGCACCGGGGAGCTGTTTTTT

size: few
V: TRBV12-3/TRBV12-4
D: NA
J: TRBJ1-1
CDR3: CASRAAGNTEAFF
DNA: TGTGCCAGCAGGGCGGCGGGGAACACTGAAGCTTTCTTT

size: few
V: TRBV6-6
D: NA
J: TRBJ1-2
CDR3: CASSYDDSTDGYTF
DNA: TGTGCCAGCAGTTACGACGACTCGACCGATGGCTACACCTTC

size: NA
V: TRBV28
D: NA
J: TRBJ2-7
CDR3: CASSFLSTAGPEEQYF
DNA: TGTGCCAGCAGTTTCCTTTCGACAGCGGGTCCTGAAGAGCAGTACTTC

size: NA
V: TRBV6-5
D: NA
J: TRBJ2-3
CDR3: CASSYQAGRTDTQYF
DNA: TGTGCCAGCAGTTACCAGGCGGGTCGCACAGATACGCAGTATTTT

size: once
V: TRBV4-2
D: TRBD1
J: TRBJ1-1
CDR3: CASSQYGQGDTEAFF
DNA: TGTGCCAGCAGCCAATACGGGCAGGGGGACACTGAAGCTTTCTTT